The 10 T cell receptor beta chains listed next were all sequenced from one sample in a study of blood T cells in healthy people across ages. With a J-beta primer mix and a sample-barcoded 5' primer, a second PCR ran 7 to 11 cycles. TCRdb re-analysed the 5' RACE reads in MiXCR, keeping a single row per CDR3 protein. The sample contains more than 1,000,000 distinct CDR3 sequences, around 27% of which appear only once. These data were likewise used in another study, on T cells of mothers and their children.

Input material: blood. These receptors all stem from a girl under 10 years old in good health.

The V call is TRBV5-1, the J call TRBJ2-4; perhaps TRBD2 as D (5 bases). Per germline, CDR1 SGHRS and CDR2 YFSETQ. This CDR3 contains 16 residues. Trimming pared 1 base from V and 6 bases from J, leaving 17 bases between. The CDR3 sequence: CASSLFNRPEGNIQYF. For the CDR3, the DNA is TGCGCCAGCAGCTTGTTTAATAGGCCTGAGGGAAACATTCAGTACTTC.

This clonotype occurred a few times. The chain has TRBV10-3 and TRBJ1-1; TRBD1 is a possible D gene (6 bases). Germline V gives CDR1 ENHRY, CDR2 SYGVKD. CDR3 length equals 11 residues. V lost 11 bases, J lost 7 bases, and 14 bases lay in between. CDR3 sequence: CASTGTFEAFF. In nucleotides, the CDR3 is TGTGCCTCAACGGGGACATTTGAAGCTTTCTTT.

The chain is built from TRBV7-2 and TRBJ1-2; no reliable D call. The CDR3 spans 16 residues. The germline gives CDR1 SGHTA, CDR2 FQGNSA. V lost 1 base and J 1 base, leaving 13 bases between the germline ends. The DNA for the CDR3 is TGTGCCAGCAGCTTAGTCCACAGCGTTCTTAACTATGGCTACACCTTC. Its protein product is CASSLVHSVLNYGYTF. The whole variable domain, filled in from reference TRBV7-2 and TRBJ1-2, reads GAGVSQSPSNKVTEKGKDVELRCDPISGHTALYWYRQSLGQGLEFLIYFQGNSAPDKSGLPSDRFSAERTGGSVSTLTIQRTQQEDSAVYLCASSLVHSVLNYGYTFGSGTRLTVV.

This clonotype was seen a few times. The conserved phenylalanine or tryptophan is not found at the CDR3 terminus, so this likely reflects a read error. The chain combines TRBV5-1 with TRBJ2-1, with TRBD1 identical over 11 bases. This CDR3 has 14 residues. Germline V lookup: CDR1 SGHRS, CDR2 YFSETQ. The V and J ends lost 4 bases and 6 bases, in that order; junction bases with no gene match: 3. CDR3: CASSPGTGGNEQFS. DNA for the CDR3: TGCGCCAGCAGCCCGGGGACAGGGGGCAATGAGCAGTTCTCC.

The rearrangement joins TRBV28 to TRBJ2-5, with D perhaps TRBD1 or TRBD2 (6 bases each). CDR1 is MDHEN and CDR2 is SYDVKM in the germline V gene. V shed 6 bases and J shed 3 bases, with 20 bases lying between them. There are 16 residues in the CDR3. CDR3 sequence (DNA): TGTGCCAGCAGCCTTCTGGGGGGCAGGGGAGAAGAGACCCAGTACTTC. This codes for CASSLLGGRGEETQYF.

The V gene is TRBV4-3, the J gene TRBJ1-1; D gene unclear. The CDR3 loop spans 12 amino acids. Looked up from germline, CDR1 is LGHNA and CDR2 is YSLEER. V was clipped by 9 bases and J by 4 bases, with 12 bases between them. The CDR3 DNA reads TGCGCCAGAGAAGGGAAGCCCACTGAAGCTTTCTTT. As protein: CAREGKPTEAFF.

The table lists this clonotype with a few counts. The chain joins TRBV7-2 to TRBJ1-4; 8 bases align to TRBD1. V dropped 3 bases and J dropped 0; count of bases not matched to a gene: 12. The CDR3 totals 19 residues. CDR1 is SGHTA and CDR2 is FQGNSA in the germline V gene. The CDR3 is CASSLNRGAPTATNEKLFF. The CDR3, as DNA: TGTGCCAGCAGCTTGAACAGGGGGGCTCCTACTGCAACTAATGAAAAACTGTTTTTT. The full variable domain, rest sourced from reference TRBV7-2 and TRBJ1-4, is GAGVSQSPSNKVTEKGKDVELRCDPISGHTALYWYRQSLGQGLEFLIYFQGNSAPDKSGLPSDRFSAERTGGSVSTLTIQRTQQEDSAVYLCASSLNRGAPTATNEKLFFGSGTQLSVL.

This clonotype was seen a few times. This chain connects TRBV7-6 to TRBJ1-5; TRBD1 matches at 10 bases. Trimming at V came to 5 bases and at J to 2 bases, leaving 24 bases not matched to a gene. Germline CDR1 and CDR2: SGHVS and FNYEAQ. The CDR3 contains 22 residues. The CDR3: CASSQAPGQGPWEVLGNQPQHF. The CDR3 region has the DNA TGTGCCAGCAGCCAAGCTCCGGGACAGGGGCCCTGGGAGGTTTTGGGCAATCAGCCCCAGCATTTT.

This chain uses TRBV11-2 with TRBJ2-2; D unresolved. Trimming pared 5 bases from V and 8 bases from J, leaving 15 bases between. The CDR3 is made up of 14 amino acids. Germline assignment: CDR1 SGHAT and CDR2 FQNNGV. CDR3 nucleotides: TGTGCCAGCAGCCCCCTGCTGGGTACAGGGGAGCTGTTTTTT. This gives the protein CASSPLLGTGELFF.

This rearrangement joins TRBV29-1 to TRBJ1-1, with a possible D match to TRBD1 (5 bases). Germline-derived CDR1 and CDR2 are SQVTM and ANQGSEA. This CDR3 comprises 12 residues. The V and J ends lost 4 bases and 4 bases respectively, with 10 bases between them. The CDR3 bases are TGCAGCGTTGTAGGGGTTCGCACTGAAGCTTTCTTT. It specifies CSVVGVRTEAFF.